Following are 29 T cell receptor beta chains from one sample sequenced in a study of blood T cell repertoires in COVID-19 (dated by TCRdb to the early 2020s). The library was prepared using the immunoSEQ multiplex PCR assay. This is the immuneACCESS table as TCRdb keeps it, with only in-frame sequences that have V and J called. A part of the clones is gone; compared with another copy, unresolved V genes explain less than half, and the rest is unexplained. Within this sample are roughly 160,000 clones, with 70% to 90% of them counted one time only. The ten largest clones take up about 7.3% of the sample. Sequenced material: peripheral blood. These receptors were taken from a man aged 50-59 years with active or convalescent COVID-19.

This clone was seen a handful of times. The V and J genes are TRBV29-1 and TRBJ1-3; TRBD1 agrees at 7 bases. Looked up from germline, CDR1 is SQVTM and CDR2 is ANQGSEA. V gave up 4 bases and J gave up 0 bases; unmatched junction bases: 6. CDR3 length: 15 amino acids. CDR3 sequence: CSVVFGTVSGNTIYF. In nucleotides, the CDR3 is TGCAGCGTTGTGTTTGGGACAGTCTCTGGAAACACCATATATTTT.

V is TRBV18 and J is TRBJ1-1, with TRBD1 identical over 7 bases. This CDR3 has 12 amino acids. CDR1 and CDR2 (germline): KGHSH, LQKENI. V was clipped by 3 bases and J by 9 bases; unmatched bases: 4. The CDR3 DNA sequence: TGTGCCAGCTCACCCCGGGACAGAAAAGCTTTCTTT. Translation gives CASSPRDRKAFF.

This chain uses TRBV27 with TRBJ2-1; 8 bases line up with TRBD2. Germline CDR1 reads MNHEY; CDR2 reads SMNVEV (reference sequence). J gave up 0 bases and V 6 bases, and 7 bases lay outside the gene matches. The CDR3 length is 16 residues. The CDR3 here is CASRPGLAPSYNEQFF. The CDR3 DNA reads as TGTGCCAGCAGACCCGGACTAGCCCCCTCCTACAATGAGCAGTTCTTC.

The chain carries TRBV6-5 and TRBJ1-2, with TRBD1 matching 7 bases. The trim removed 7 bases at V and 8 bases at J, leaving 13 bases unmatched. The CDR3 is 14 residues long. CDR1 and CDR2 from the germline V gene are MNHEY and SVGAGI. The CDR3 is CASINTDRNGGYTF. Written as DNA, the CDR3 is TGTGCCAGCATCAATACGGACAGGAATGGGGGCTACACCTTC.

The rearrangement joins TRBV3-1 (or the pseudogene TRBV3-2) to TRBJ2-3; D not resolved. Trimming removed 4 bases from V and 6 bases from J, with 8 bases in between. Germline CDR1 is LGHDT and CDR2 is YNNKEL (reference sequence). The CDR3 consists of 12 residues. The CDR3 is CASSPSGDTQYF. The DNA for the CDR3 is TGTGCCAGCAGCCCTTCCGGGGATACGCAGTATTTT.

The CDR3: CASSLGLNTQYF. CDR3 DNA sequence: TGTGCCAGCAGTCTGGGACTTAATACGCAGTATTTT. This chain links TRBV6-2 or TRBV6-3 with TRBJ2-3; D possibly corresponds to TRBD2 (6 bases). The germline gives CDR1 MNHEY, CDR2 SVGEGT. The V end lost 5 bases, the J end lost 7 bases, and 10 bases lay between the germline ends. This CDR3 is 12 amino acids long.

This clone was observed a few times. This rearrangement joins TRBV19 to TRBJ1-1; a weak D match, TRBD1 (5 bases). Looked up from germline, CDR1 is LNHDA and CDR2 is SQIVND (reference sequence). This CDR3 region has 14 residues. V was cut by 3 bases and J by 8 bases, with 16 bases left in between. The CDR3 region is CASSIGGVNQEAFF. CDR3 sequence (DNA): TGTGCCAGTAGTATCGGGGGGGTGAACCAAGAAGCTTTCTTT.

V and J are TRBV27 and TRBJ1-5; TRBD1 is a possible D gene (6 bases). Germline V gene lookup returns CDR1 MNHEY and CDR2 SMNVEV (reference sequence). V was trimmed by 2 bases and J by 7 bases, leaving 12 bases between them. CDR3 length: 14 amino acids. CDR3 in amino acids: CASSLTGIGQPQHF. In DNA form, the CDR3 reads TGTGCCAGCAGTTTAACAGGGATCGGGCAGCCCCAGCATTTT.

This chain links TRBV24-1 with TRBJ2-7; 9 bases are shared with TRBD1. V was clipped by 9 bases and J by 3 bases; unmatched bases: 11. The CDR3 runs to 15 residues. The germline gives CDR1 KGHDR, CDR2 SFDVKD. CDR3 protein: CATGTTGQGIYEQYF. The CDR3, as DNA: TGTGCCACCGGAACGACGGGACAGGGAATCTACGAGCAGTACTTC.

This clone has more than one count but fewer than ten. The chain is built from TRBV2 and TRBJ2-1; 9 bases agree with TRBD2. The germline CDR1 and CDR2 sequences are SNHLY and FYNNEI. The V gene end was trimmed by 6 bases and the J gene end by 6 bases; junction bases not matched to a gene: 12. The CDR3 is 16 amino acids. The CDR3 here is CASRDASGGSGNEQFF. The DNA of the CDR3 is TGTGCCAGCAGGGATGCCAGCGGGGGGTCGGGCAATGAGCAGTTCTTC.

The CDR3 DNA reads as TGTGCCAGCAGCCAAGACGGGGAATTCACCGGGGAGCTGTTTTTT. It codes for CASSQDGEFTGELFF. V is TRBV4-2 and J is TRBJ2-2; possible D gene TRBD2, 5 bases. The CDR3 is 15 amino acids. Trimming stripped 0 bases from V and 4 bases from J, with 9 bases between. Per germline, CDR1 LGHNA and CDR2 YNFKEQ.

The gene calls are TRBV7-2 and TRBJ1-2, with D possibly TRBD1 on 5 matching bases. The V end lost 0 bases, the J end lost 3 bases, and 8 bases lay between the germline ends. This CDR3 has 14 residues. Germline loops: CDR1 SGHTA, CDR2 FQGNSA. CDR3 nucleotide sequence: TGTGCCAGCAGCTTAGCGCGCAGGGACTATGGCTACACCTTC. Protein sequence: CASSLARRDYGYTF.

The chain has TRBV5-8 and TRBJ2-5; TRBD1 might be the D (5 bases). CDR1 is SGHTS and CDR2 is YDEGEE in the germline V gene. This CDR3 comprises 14 residues. V shed 1 base and J shed 5 bases, with 12 bases lying between them. DNA for the CDR3: TGTGCCAGCAGCTTGAGGGGCAGTCGGGAGACCCAGTACTTC. Amino acids: CASSLRGSRETQYF.

The chain joins TRBV4-2 to TRBJ1-5; D remains unclear. Per germline, CDR1 LGHNA and CDR2 YNFKEQ. The length of the CDR3 is 13 residues. Trimming left V 5 bases short and J 1 base short, with 6 bases between. CDR3 residues: CASSSESNQPQHF. The CDR3 nucleotides are TGTGCCAGCAGCTCCGAGAGCAATCAGCCCCAGCATTTT.

The V call is TRBV29-1, the J call TRBJ1-2; TRBD1 might be the D (5 bases). This CDR3 comprises 13 residues. The germline V gene has CDR1 SQVTM and CDR2 ANQGSEA. V lost 8 bases to trimming and J lost 2 bases, with 15 bases between them. Here the CDR3 reads CSTGHHSNYGYTF. Written as DNA, the CDR3 is TGCAGCACCGGACACCATTCCAACTATGGCTACACCTTC.

The rearrangement links TRBV9 to TRBJ1-1; TRBD1 matches at 8 bases. Germline loops: CDR1 SGDLS, CDR2 YYNGEE. V lost 3 bases to trimming and J lost 1 base; unmatched junction nucleotides: 8. The CDR3 covers 16 residues. The CDR3 here is CASSELGTGANTEAFF. The CDR3 DNA reads TGTGCCAGCAGCGAACTTGGGACAGGCGCGAACACTGAAGCTTTCTTT.

The rearrangement links TRBV5-6 to TRBJ1-2, with TRBD1 identical over 7 bases. The V segment lost 0 bases and the J segment 2 bases; nucleotides outside the gene matches: 4. Germline V CDR1 and CDR2: SGHDT, YYEEEE. The length of the CDR3 is 15 residues. The CDR3 DNA sequence: TGTGCCAGCAGCTTGGGGACAGGTGGAAACTATGGCTACACCTTC. It encodes CASSLGTGGNYGYTF.

The chain links TRBV5-1 to TRBJ2-5, with a weak D call TRBD1 (5 bases). V was clipped by 3 bases and J by 4 bases, with 13 bases between them. The CDR3 length is 14 residues. CDR1 and CDR2 (germline): SGHRS, YFSETQ. The CDR3 coding sequence is TGCGCCAGCAGCTGGGGCGATGGTTCAGAGACCCAGTACTTC. It is translated as CASSWGDGSETQYF.

This clone has a handful of counts. This chain uses TRBV19 with TRBJ1-1; weak D call: TRBD1 (5 bases). The CDR3 sequence is 12 residues long. V dropped 2 bases and J dropped 10 bases, with 11 bases sitting between them. Looked up from germline, CDR1 is LNHDA and CDR2 is SQIVND (reference sequence). DNA of the CDR3: TGTGCCAGTAGTATATTAGGGGCTACAGCTTTCTTT. Its translation is CASSILGATAFF.

For this clone: Distinct nucleotide sequences in the sample also encode this CDR3. The chain has TRBV5-1 and TRBJ1-1, with TRBD1 matching over 7 bases. Germline V gene sequence: CDR1 SGHRS, CDR2 YFSETQ. Unmatched junction bases numbered 5, after V lost 3 bases and J lost 3 bases. The CDR3 length is 14 residues. The chain's CDR3 is CASSSQGGDTEAFF. The CDR3 nucleotides are TGCGCCAGCAGCTCTCAGGGGGGTGACACTGAAGCTTTCTTT.

V and J are TRBV27 and TRBJ2-7, with TRBD1 as a possible D gene (6 bases). The germline gives CDR1 MNHEY, CDR2 SMNVEV (reference sequence). Trimming removed 6 bases from V and 0 bases from J, with 9 bases in between. The CDR3 runs to 13 residues. The CDR3 DNA is TGTGCCAGCAGCCGGGACACCTCCTACGAGCAGTACTTC. It yields the protein CASSRDTSYEQYF.

This clone turned up a few times. The chain joins TRBV19 to TRBJ1-2; 7 nucleotides line up with TRBD1. The CDR3 is 14 amino acids. Germline V CDR1 and CDR2: LNHDA, SQIVND (reference sequence). V trimming: 3 bases; J trimming: 4 bases; junction bases outside the gene matches: 5. CDR3 in amino acids: CASSMDRRVYGYTF. CDR3 sequence (DNA): TGTGCCAGTAGTATGGACAGGCGAGTCTATGGCTACACCTTC.

This clone appeared many times. The genes are TRBV11-2 and TRBJ1-6; no clear D. V lost 1 base and J 7 bases, leaving 11 bases between the germline ends. Germline V CDR1 and CDR2: SGHAT, FQNNGV. The CDR3 is 15 residues long. The CDR3 sequence: CASSLAPGQNSPLHF. CDR3 nucleotides: TGTGCCAGCAGCTTAGCCCCTGGGCAGAATTCACCCCTCCACTTT.

The table lists this clone with a few counts. The CDR3 coding sequence is TGCGCCAGCAGCCAAGGCGGGGGCGGTTTGGAGACCCAGTACTTC. It is translated as CASSQGGGGLETQYF. This chain connects TRBV4-1 to TRBJ2-5; perhaps TRBD2 as D (7 bases). CDR3 length: 15 residues. V dropped 1 base and J dropped 5 bases, with 14 bases sitting between them. Looked up from germline, CDR1 is MGHRA and CDR2 is YSYEKL.

The chain employs TRBV27 and TRBJ1-2; D is perhaps TRBD1 (6 bases). The CDR3 covers 13 residues. Germline V lookup: CDR1 MNHEY, CDR2 SMNVEV (reference sequence). V was cut by 6 bases and J by 4 bases, with 12 bases left in between. DNA for the CDR3: TGTGCCAGCAGCACAGGGCACCTCTATGGCTACACCTTC. Translated: CASSTGHLYGYTF.

The rearrangement uses TRBV7-9 and TRBJ2-3; 11 bases fit TRBD2. V lost 7 bases, J lost 3 bases, and 6 bases stayed unmatched. Germline V gives CDR1 SEHNR, CDR2 FQNEAQ (reference sequence). The CDR3 is made up of 15 amino acids. The CDR3 bases are TGTGCCAGCATAGCGGGAGGGGGGTTAACAGATACGCAGTATTTT. It translates to CASIAGGGLTDTQYF.

V is TRBV18 and J is TRBJ2-1; 7 bases are a match to TRBD1. CDR3 size: 15 residues. Germline V gene data show CDR1 as KGHSH and CDR2 as LQKENI. Trimming removed 3 bases from V and 4 bases from J; junction bases left unmatched: 6. This CDR3 is CASSPDRVAYNEQFF. Written as DNA, the CDR3 is TGTGCCAGCTCACCCGACAGGGTGGCGTACAATGAGCAGTTCTTC.

This chain connects TRBV7-8 to TRBJ1-1; TRBD1 matches at 7 bases. Trimming cost V 5 bases and J 0 bases; bases outside gene matches: 9. The V gene's germline CDR1 is SGHVS and CDR2 FQNEAQ. This CDR3 comprises 16 residues. The CDR3: CASSLRQGKVNTEAFF. The CDR3 bases are TGTGCCAGCAGCCTGCGACAGGGAAAGGTGAACACTGAAGCTTTCTTT.

The J gene is TRBJ1-1, the V gene TRBV28; D is undetermined. Deletions cut 2 bases from V and 6 bases from J, with 7 bases between. Germline CDR1 reads MDHEN; CDR2 reads SYDVKM. CDR3 length: 12 residues. For the CDR3, the DNA is TGTGCCAGCAGTTTAAGCGTCGCTGAAGCTTTCTTT. Its protein product is CASSLSVAEAFF.